The 10 T cell receptor beta chains in this list originate from one sample, sequenced in a study of cytomegalovirus exposure and HLA in healthy donors. The PCR had 60 Vbeta and 13 Jbeta primers. Measured with immunoSEQ multiplex PCR; TCRdb has only the in-frame clones, and not every one. Among fewer than 130,000 clones, 65% to 80% were seen once, and the ten largest hold 2.5% to 3.5%. Material for sequencing was PBMCs. The receptors were sampled from a woman aged 40 to 49 in good health and CMV-seronegative.

The chain links TRBV4-3 to TRBJ2-5; D remains ambiguous. CDR1 and CDR2 from the germline V gene are LGHNA and YSLEER. The germline V and J ends were trimmed by 0 bases and 3 bases, with 8 bases remaining between them. This CDR3 has 14 residues. CDR3 sequence reads: CASSQDIRKETQYF. The CDR3 nucleotides are TGCGCCAGCAGCCAAGATATCAGGAAAGAGACCCAGTACTTC.

This clone is medium-sized. The V call is TRBV10-2, the J call TRBJ1-6, with D possibly matching TRBD1 (6 bases). This CDR3 comprises 18 residues. The V gene lost 6 bases and the J gene lost 0 bases, with 18 bases spanning the gap. Germline V lookup: CDR1 WSHSY, CDR2 SAAADI. The CDR3 here is CASRGRQAGGSYNSPLHF. CDR3 DNA: TGCGCCAGCAGGGGACGACAGGCCGGCGGCTCCTATAATTCACCCCTCCACTTT.

The rearrangement uses TRBV7-9 and TRBJ2-3; D is undetermined. Germline V CDR1 and CDR2: SEHNR, FQNEAQ (reference sequence). This CDR3 has 16 amino acids. V gave up 0 bases and J gave up 0 bases, with 10 bases separating them. The CDR3 protein is CASSLAYGRSTDTQYF. DNA for the CDR3: TGTGCCAGCAGCTTAGCGTACGGTAGAAGCACAGATACGCAGTATTTT.

The chain couples TRBV6-6 to TRBJ2-1, with 7 bases that match TRBD2. Trimming took 5 bases from V and 8 from J; bases not matched to a gene: 6. The CDR3 loop spans 13 amino acids. Germline V gene data show CDR1 as MNHNY and CDR2 as SVGAGI (reference sequence). The CDR3 spells CASSGLGVDEQFF. In DNA form, the CDR3 reads TGTGCCAGCAGTGGACTAGGTGTTGATGAGCAGTTCTTC.

This clone was counted a single time. The chain is built from TRBV4-3 and TRBJ2-1; 7 bases map to TRBD2. There are 16 residues in the CDR3. Germline V gene data show CDR1 as LGHNA and CDR2 as YSLEER. Losses at the gene ends were 3 bases for V and 8 bases for J; bases not matched to a gene: 13. This chain's CDR3 is CASSHLKGTSADEQFF. The DNA of the CDR3 is TGCGCCAGCAGCCATCTCAAGGGCACTAGCGCCGATGAGCAGTTCTTC.

V is TRBV27 and J is TRBJ1-2, with D perhaps matching TRBD1 (6 bases). The germline V and J ends were trimmed by 2 bases and 7 bases, with 23 bases remaining between them. Per the germline V gene, CDR1 is MNHEY and CDR2 is SMNVEV (reference sequence). This CDR3 has 17 residues. Here the CDR3 reads CASSLRQGRGSLGGYTF. The CDR3 region has the DNA TGTGCCAGCAGTTTACGGCAGGGGAGAGGTTCATTGGGTGGCTACACCTTC.

This chain joins TRBV6-1 and TRBJ1-1; D is unresolved. CDR3 length: 13 amino acids. V lost 5 bases and J 1 base, leaving 8 bases between the germline ends. Germline V gives CDR1 MNHNS, CDR2 SASEGT. The CDR3 DNA is TGTGCCAGCAGTATAAGAGAGAACACTGAAGCTTTCTTT. It codes for CASSIRENTEAFF.

The chain links TRBV6-1 to TRBJ1-5, with D possibly matching TRBD1 (6 bases). The CDR3 has 15 amino acids. The V end was cut by 4 bases, the J end by 0 bases, with 10 bases between. Looked up from germline, CDR1 is MNHNS and CDR2 is SASEGT. The CDR3 here is CASSATGFSNQPQHF. CDR3 DNA sequence: TGTGCCAGCAGTGCAACAGGGTTTAGCAATCAGCCCCAGCATTTT.

This chain joins TRBV4-3 and TRBJ2-5; 10 bases align to TRBD2. J was trimmed by 14 bases and V by 4 bases; bases with no gene match: 4. The CDR3 extends over 11 amino acids. Germline values: CDR1 LGHNA, CDR2 YSLEER. CDR3 loop: CASSRKREGYF. CDR3 nucleotides: TGCGCCAGCAGCCGAAAGCGGGAGGGTTACTTC.

This chain links TRBV4-3 with TRBJ1-5; 7 bases are a match to TRBD1. The CDR3 is made up of 17 amino acids. Germline loops: CDR1 LGHNA, CDR2 YSLEER. V gave up 0 bases and J gave up 6 bases; unmatched junction bases: 11. The CDR3 spells CASSQDHATGSSQPQHF. In DNA form, the CDR3 reads TGCGCCAGCAGCCAAGATCACGCGACAGGGAGTTCTCAGCCCCAGCATTTT.